Given below is one T cell receptor beta chain in context. Its antigen remains unidentified. The entry originates in a study of CD8+ T cells in alopecia areata. Trimming cost V 4 bases and J 0 bases, with 11 bases left between them. This CDR3 has 15 residues. CDR1 is SGHRS and CDR2 is YFSETQ in the germline V gene. The sequencing template was cDNA reverse transcribed from extracted RNA. The assay was immunoSEQ multiplex PCR, and TCRdb's table has in-frame clones only and misses some. The top ten clones hold over 0.85% of a sample with 150,000 to 200,000 clones, just over 65% of them seen once. As for treatment: oral pan-JAK inhibitor, 5-10 mg twice daily. Overall study findings and caveats: Especially in alopecia totalis/universalis, lesional scalp showed greater clonality than normal scalp did. With tofacitinib ongoing, many expanded lesional clones persisted in both scalp and blood.

The receptor was isolated from a human donor with alopecia areata. The chain employs TRBV5-1 and TRBJ1-5, with D unclear. Material: CD4+ T cells sorted from blood, obtained at week 4, from a patient treated with tofacitinib. The CDR3 region has the DNA TGCGCCAGCAGCGAAGACGGATATAGCAATCAGCCCCAGCATTTT. Its protein product is CASSEDGYSNQPQHF. Together with reference TRBV5-1 and TRBJ1-5, the CDR3 gives the full variable domain: KAGVTQTPRYLIKTRGQQVTLSCSPISGHRSVSWYQQTPGQGLQFLFEYFSETQRNKGNFPGRFSGRQFSNSRSEMNVSTLELGDSALYLCASSEDGYSNQPQHFGDGTRLSIL.